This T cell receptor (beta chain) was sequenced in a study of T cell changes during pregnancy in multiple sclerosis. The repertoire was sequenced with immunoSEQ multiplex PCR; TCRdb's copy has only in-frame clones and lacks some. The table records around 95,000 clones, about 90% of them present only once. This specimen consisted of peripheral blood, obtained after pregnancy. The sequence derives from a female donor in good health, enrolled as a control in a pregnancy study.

For the CDR3, the DNA is TGTGCTAGTGGGAGGACAGGGGAAGGGCCAGGTTCACCCCTCCACTTT. It specifies CASGRTGEGPGSPLHF. This sequence joins TRBV12-5 and TRBJ1-6, with TRBD1 matching over 9 bases. Trimming cost V 6 bases and J 9 bases; bases outside gene matches: 12. The V gene's germline CDR1 is LGHNT and CDR2 FRNRAP. CDR3 size: 16 residues.